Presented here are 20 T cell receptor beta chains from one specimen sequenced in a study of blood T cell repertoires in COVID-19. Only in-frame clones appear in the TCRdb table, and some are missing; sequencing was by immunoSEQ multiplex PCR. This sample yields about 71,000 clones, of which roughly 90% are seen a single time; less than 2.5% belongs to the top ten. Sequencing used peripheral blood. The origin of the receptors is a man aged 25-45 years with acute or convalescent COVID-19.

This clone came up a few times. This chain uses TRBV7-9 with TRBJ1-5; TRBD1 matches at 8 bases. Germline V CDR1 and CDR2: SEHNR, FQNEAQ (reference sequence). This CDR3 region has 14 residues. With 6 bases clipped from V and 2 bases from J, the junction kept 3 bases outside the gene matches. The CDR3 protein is CASSQGAGNQPQHF. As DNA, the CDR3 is TGTGCCAGCAGTCAGGGGGCGGGCAATCAGCCCCAGCATTTT.

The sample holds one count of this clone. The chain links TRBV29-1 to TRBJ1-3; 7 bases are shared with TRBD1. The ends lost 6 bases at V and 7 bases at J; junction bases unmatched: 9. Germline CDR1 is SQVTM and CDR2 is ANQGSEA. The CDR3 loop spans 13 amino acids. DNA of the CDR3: TGCAGCGTCGGGGACAGTGGGTTGAACACCATATATTTT. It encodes CSVGDSGLNTIYF. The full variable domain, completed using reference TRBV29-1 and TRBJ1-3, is SAVISQKPSRDICQRGTSLTIQCQVDSQVTMMFWYRQQPGQSLTLIATANQGSEATYESGFVIDKFPISRPNLTFSTLTVSNMSPEDSSIYLCSVGDSGLNTIYFGEGSWLTVV.

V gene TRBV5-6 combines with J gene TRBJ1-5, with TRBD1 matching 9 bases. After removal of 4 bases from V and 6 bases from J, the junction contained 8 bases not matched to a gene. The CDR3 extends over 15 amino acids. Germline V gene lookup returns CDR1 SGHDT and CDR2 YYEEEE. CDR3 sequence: CASSADRGGSQPQHF. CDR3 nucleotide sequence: TGTGCCAGCAGCGCGGACAGGGGCGGTAGTCAGCCCCAGCATTTT.

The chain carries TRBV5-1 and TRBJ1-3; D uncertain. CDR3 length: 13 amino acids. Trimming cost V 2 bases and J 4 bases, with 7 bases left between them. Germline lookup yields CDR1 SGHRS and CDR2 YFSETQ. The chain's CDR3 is CASSFGRGNTIYF. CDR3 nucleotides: TGCGCCAGCAGCTTTGGCAGAGGAAACACCATATATTTT. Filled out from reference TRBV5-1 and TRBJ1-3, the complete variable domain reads KAGVTQTPRYLIKTRGQQVTLSCSPISGHRSVSWYQQTPGQGLQFLFEYFSETQRNKGNFPGRFSGRQFSNSRSEMNVSTLELGDSALYLCASSFGRGNTIYFGEGSWLTVV.

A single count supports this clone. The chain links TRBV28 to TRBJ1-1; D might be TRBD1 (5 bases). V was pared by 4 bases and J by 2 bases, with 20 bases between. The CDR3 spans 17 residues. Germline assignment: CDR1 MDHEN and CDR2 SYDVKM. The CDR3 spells CASSSVTGVKRNTEAFF. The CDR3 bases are TGTGCCAGCAGTTCGGTCACAGGCGTAAAGAGAAACACTGAAGCTTTCTTT.

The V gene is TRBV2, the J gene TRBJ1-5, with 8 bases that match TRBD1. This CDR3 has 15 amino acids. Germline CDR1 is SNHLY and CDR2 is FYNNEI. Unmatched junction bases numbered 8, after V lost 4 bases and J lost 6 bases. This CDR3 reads CASSVETGARQPQHF. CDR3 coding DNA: TGTGCCAGCAGTGTAGAGACAGGGGCCCGTCAGCCCCAGCATTTT.

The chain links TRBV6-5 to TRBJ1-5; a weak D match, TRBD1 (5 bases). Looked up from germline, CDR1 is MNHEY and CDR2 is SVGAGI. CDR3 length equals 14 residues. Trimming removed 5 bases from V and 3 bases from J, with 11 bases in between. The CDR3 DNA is TGTGCCAGCAGTCCCTGGGACTACAATCAGCCCCAGCATTTT. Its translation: CASSPWDYNQPQHF.

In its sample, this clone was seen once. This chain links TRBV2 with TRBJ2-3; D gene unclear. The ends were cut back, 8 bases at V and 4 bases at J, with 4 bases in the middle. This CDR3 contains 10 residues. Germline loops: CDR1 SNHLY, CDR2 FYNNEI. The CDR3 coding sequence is TGTGCCAGCCAATCAGATACGCAGTATTTT. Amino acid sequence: CASQSDTQYF.

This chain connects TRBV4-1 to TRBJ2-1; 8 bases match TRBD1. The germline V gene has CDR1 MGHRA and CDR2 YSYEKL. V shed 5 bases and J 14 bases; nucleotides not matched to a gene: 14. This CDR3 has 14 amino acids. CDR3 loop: CASSEGGQGAEEFF. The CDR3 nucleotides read TGCGCCAGCAGCGAAGGGGGGCAGGGGGCAGAAGAGTTCTTC.

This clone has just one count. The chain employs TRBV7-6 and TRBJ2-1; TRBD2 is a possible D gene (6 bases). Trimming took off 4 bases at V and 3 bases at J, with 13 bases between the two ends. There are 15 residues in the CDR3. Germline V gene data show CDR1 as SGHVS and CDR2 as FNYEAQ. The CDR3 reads CASSSEGQDYNEQFF. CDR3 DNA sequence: TGTGCCAGCAGCTCGGAGGGGCAAGACTACAATGAGCAGTTCTTC.

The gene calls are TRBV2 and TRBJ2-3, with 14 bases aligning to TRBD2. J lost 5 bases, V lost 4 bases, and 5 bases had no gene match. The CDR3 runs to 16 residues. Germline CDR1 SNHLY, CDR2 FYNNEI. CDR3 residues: CASSVGLAGEGDTQYF. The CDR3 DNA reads TGTGCCAGCAGTGTGGGACTAGCGGGGGAGGGAGATACGCAGTATTTT.

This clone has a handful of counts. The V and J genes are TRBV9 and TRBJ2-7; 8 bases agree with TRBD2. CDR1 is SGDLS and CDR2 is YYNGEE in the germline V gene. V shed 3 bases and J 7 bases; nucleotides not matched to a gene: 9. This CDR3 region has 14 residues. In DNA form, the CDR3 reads TGTGCCAGCAGCGCAGGACTAGCTCTGAAGGAGCAGTACTTC. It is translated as CASSAGLALKEQYF. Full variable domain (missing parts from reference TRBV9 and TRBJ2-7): DSGVTQTPKHLITATGQRVTLRCSPRSGDLSVYWYQQSLDQGLQFLIQYYNGEERAKGNILERFSAQQFPDLHSELNLSSLELGDSALYFCASSAGLALKEQYFGPGTRLTVT.

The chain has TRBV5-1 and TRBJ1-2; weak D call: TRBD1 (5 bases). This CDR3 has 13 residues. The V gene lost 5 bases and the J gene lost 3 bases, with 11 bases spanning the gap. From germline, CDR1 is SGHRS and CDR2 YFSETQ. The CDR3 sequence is CASSGQGDYGYTF. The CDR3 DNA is TGCGCCAGCAGTGGACAAGGAGACTATGGCTACACCTTC.

CDR3 coding DNA: TGTGCCAGCAGCCAAGGGTGGCTAGCGGGGAGGCAAGAGACCCAGTACTTC. Its protein is CASSQGWLAGRQETQYF. The chain recombines TRBV14 with TRBJ2-5, with 9 bases aligning to TRBD2. J was trimmed by 2 bases and V by 1 base; bases with no gene match: 8. Germline values: CDR1 SGHDN, CDR2 FVKESK. The length of the CDR3 is 17 residues.

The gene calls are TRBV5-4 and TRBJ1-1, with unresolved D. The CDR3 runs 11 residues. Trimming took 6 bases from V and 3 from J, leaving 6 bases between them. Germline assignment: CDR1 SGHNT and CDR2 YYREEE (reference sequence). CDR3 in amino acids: CASNGDTEAFF. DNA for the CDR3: TGTGCCAGCAACGGGGACACTGAAGCTTTCTTT. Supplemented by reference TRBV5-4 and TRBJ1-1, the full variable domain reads ETGVTQSPTHLIKTRGQQVTLRCSSQSGHNTVSWYQQALGQGPQFIFQYYREEENGRGNFPPRFSGLQFPNYSSELNVNALELDDSALYLCASNGDTEAFFGQGTRLTVV.

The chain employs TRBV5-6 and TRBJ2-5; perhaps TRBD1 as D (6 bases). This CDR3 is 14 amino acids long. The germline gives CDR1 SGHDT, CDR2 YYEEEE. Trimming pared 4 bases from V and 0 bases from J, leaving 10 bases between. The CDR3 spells CASSIYRDQETQYF. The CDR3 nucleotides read TGTGCCAGCAGCATATACAGGGACCAAGAGACCCAGTACTTC.

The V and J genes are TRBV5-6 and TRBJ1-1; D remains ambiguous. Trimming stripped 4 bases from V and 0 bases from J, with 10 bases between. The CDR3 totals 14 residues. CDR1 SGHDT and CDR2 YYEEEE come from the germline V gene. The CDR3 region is CASSPTELNTEAFF. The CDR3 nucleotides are TGTGCCAGCAGCCCGACGGAGTTGAACACTGAAGCTTTCTTT.

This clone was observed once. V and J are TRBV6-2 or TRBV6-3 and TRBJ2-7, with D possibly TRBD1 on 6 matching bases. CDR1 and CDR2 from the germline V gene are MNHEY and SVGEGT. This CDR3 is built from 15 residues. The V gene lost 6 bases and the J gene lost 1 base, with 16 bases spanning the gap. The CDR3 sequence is CASSRSDSLSYEQYF. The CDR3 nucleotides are TGTGCCAGCAGCCGCTCGGACAGTTTATCCTACGAGCAGTACTTC.

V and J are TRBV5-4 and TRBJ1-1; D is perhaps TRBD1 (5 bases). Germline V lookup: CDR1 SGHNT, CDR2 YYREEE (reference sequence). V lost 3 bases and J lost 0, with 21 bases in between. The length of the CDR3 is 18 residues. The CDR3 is CASSSGGGSLYMNTEAFF. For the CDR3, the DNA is TGTGCCAGCAGCTCGGGGGGGGGATCCCTCTATATGAACACTGAAGCTTTCTTT.

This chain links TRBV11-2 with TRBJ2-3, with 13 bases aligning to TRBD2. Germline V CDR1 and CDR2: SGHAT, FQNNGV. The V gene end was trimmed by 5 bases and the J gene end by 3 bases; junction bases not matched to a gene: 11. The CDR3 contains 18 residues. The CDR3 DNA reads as TGTGCCAGCAGCCTTCGGACTAGCGGGAGTATACGGACAGATACGCAGTATTTT. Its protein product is CASSLRTSGSIRTDTQYF.